One and the same sample provided the 24 T cell receptor beta chains below, sequenced in a study of T cells expressing NK-cell markers. TCRdb re-analyzed the 5' RACE reads; it lists each CDR3 protein once, without DNA. The sample has 500,000 to 700,000 distinct CDR3 sequences. The sequenced sample consisted of blood T cells: a sorted CD56 or NKG2C T cell subset, CD4+ or CD8+ T cells, or bulk PBMC T cells (not recorded which). Receptors originate from a man younger than 35 in good health.

The chain joins TRBV25-1 to TRBJ2-1; the D gene TCRdb calls, TRBD2, cannot be checked with no DNA. There are 14 residues in the CDR3. In germline, CDR1 is MGHDK, CDR2 SYGVNS. CDR3 amino acids: CATLTSGRGNEQFF.

V and J are TRBV10-3 and TRBJ2-1. This CDR3 has 15 amino acids. Germline CDR1 and CDR2: ENHRY and SYGVKD. The CDR3: CAISESGSSYNEQFF.

The chain is built from TRBV12-3 or TRBV12-4 and TRBJ2-1; the D call of TRBD1 rests on TCRdb alone, since no DNA is present to check it. The CDR3 sequence is 11 residues long. The CDR3 protein is CASRRGQGLFF.

The V and J genes are TRBV11-2 and TRBJ2-2. The CDR3 length is 12 residues. Looked up from germline, CDR1 is SGHAT and CDR2 is FQNNGV. The CDR3 spells CASSLTIWELFF.

The chain couples TRBV29-1 to TRBJ2-7; TCRdb's assignment of TRBD1 cannot be checked, as there is no DNA. The CDR3 loop spans 13 amino acids. Germline CDR1 reads SQVTM; CDR2 reads ANQGSEA. CDR3 loop: CSVEEVLRGEQYF.

V gene TRBV11-2 combines with J gene TRBJ2-5; TCRdb's D gene call, TRBD2, goes unchecked for lack of DNA. The length of the CDR3 is 14 residues. CDR1 is SGHAT and CDR2 is FQNNGV in the germline V gene. The CDR3: CASSLGPGPETQYF.

The chain has TRBV12-3 or TRBV12-4 and TRBJ2-1; TCRdb names TRBD1, which stays unverified in the absence of DNA. The CDR3 sequence is 13 residues long. CDR3 protein: CASTPTANNEQFF.

The chain carries TRBV18 and TRBJ1-3; there is no DNA to check the TCRdb D call of TRBD1. Germline loops: CDR1 KGHSH, CDR2 LQKENI. The CDR3 length is 15 residues. The CDR3 here is CASSPPGTLGNTIYF.

The chain couples TRBV10-3 to TRBJ2-1; checking the TCRdb D call of TRBD2 is not possible without DNA. The germline V gene encodes CDR1 ENHRY and CDR2 SYGVKD. There are 16 residues in the CDR3. The chain's CDR3 is CAISEASGSFYNEQFF.

The chain links TRBV7-3 to TRBJ2-1. This CDR3 has 11 amino acids. The germline gives CDR1 SGHTA, CDR2 FQGTGA. The CDR3 region is CASSSNQEQFF.

The chain couples TRBV5-5 to TRBJ2-5; as DNA is missing, the TRBD2 call by TCRdb cannot be tested. The germline V gene has CDR1 SGHKS and CDR2 YYEKEE (reference sequence). CDR3 size: 16 residues. CDR3 amino acids: CASSFELAGGSETQYF.

The CDR3: CSVSLSNQPQHF. This chain joins TRBV29-1 and TRBJ1-5. Germline V gives CDR1 SQVTM, CDR2 ANQGSEA. The CDR3 length is 12 residues.

The gene calls are TRBV29-1 and TRBJ2-7. This CDR3 has 14 amino acids. Germline CDR1 reads SQVTM; CDR2 reads ANQGSEA. The CDR3 protein is CSVMATQSSYEQYF.

The chain links TRBV12-3 or TRBV12-4 to TRBJ1-2. The CDR3 has 14 residues. The chain's CDR3 is CASSPTGTSGGYTF.

The CDR3 sequence: CASSRRGNSNQPQHF. This chain links TRBV6-5 with TRBJ1-5; TCRdb's assignment of TRBD1 cannot be checked, as there is no DNA. Germline lookup yields CDR1 MNHEY and CDR2 SVGAGI. This CDR3 is built from 15 residues.

The chain uses TRBV4-3 and TRBJ2-7; TCRdb indicates TRBD2, and absent DNA this call remains unverified. This CDR3 region has 15 residues. Germline V gene data show CDR1 as LGHNA and CDR2 as YSLEER. CDR3 loop: CASSSRLAGPYEQYF.

Here the CDR3 reads CASRDDRSSYEQYF. The rearrangement joins TRBV12-3 or TRBV12-4 to TRBJ2-7; there is no DNA to check the TCRdb D call of TRBD1. CDR3 length: 14 residues.

The chain combines TRBV11-2 with TRBJ2-3. Germline CDR1 SGHAT, CDR2 FQNNGV. The CDR3 runs 14 residues. Here the CDR3 reads CASSAERQPNTQYF.

The chain joins TRBV2 to TRBJ2-3; absent DNA, TCRdb's TRBD2 call cannot be checked. This CDR3 region has 15 residues. Germline assignment: CDR1 SNHLY and CDR2 FYNNEI. The CDR3 here is CASGSGSQSTDTQYF.

The rearrangement links TRBV7-8 to TRBJ2-1. Germline-derived CDR1 and CDR2 are SGHVS and FQNEAQ. The CDR3 has 15 amino acids. The CDR3 region is CASSYSGTYYNEQFF.

The rearrangement uses TRBV11-1 and TRBJ2-1; as DNA is missing, the TRBD2 call by TCRdb cannot be tested. The CDR3 loop spans 18 amino acids. Germline CDR1 SGHAT, CDR2 FQDESV (reference sequence). The CDR3 loop reads CASSVPPTSGFAYNEQFF.

The CDR3 is CASSSLGLAGNTGELFF. The chain couples TRBV5-1 to TRBJ2-2; without DNA, the TCRdb call of TRBD2 cannot be checked. The CDR3 is made up of 17 amino acids. The germline gives CDR1 SGHRS, CDR2 YFSETQ.

This chain links TRBV5-1 with TRBJ2-7; TCRdb designates TRBD2, a call that cannot be tested without DNA. The CDR3 has 19 amino acids. Germline assignment: CDR1 SGHRS and CDR2 YFSETQ. The CDR3 spells CASSLGWTSGSVISGEQYF. Looking up the rest from reference TRBV5-1 and TRBJ2-7 gives the full variable domain: KAGVTQTPRYLIKTRGQQVTLSCSPISGHRSVSWYQQTPGQGLQFLFEYFSETQRNKGNFPGRFSGRQFSNSRSEMNVSTLELGDSALYLCASSLGWTSGSVISGEQYFGPGTRLTVT.

CDR3 residues: CATLRSTDTQYF. This chain uses TRBV2 with TRBJ2-3. The CDR3 consists of 12 residues. Looked up from germline, CDR1 is SNHLY and CDR2 is FYNNEI.